This T cell receptor beta chain was recovered during a study of blood T cells in healthy people across ages. Germline V gene data show CDR1 as SGDLS and CDR2 as YYNGEE. The CDR3 runs to 14 residues. V gave up 0 bases and J gave up 4 bases, with 11 bases separating them. The second PCR ran about 6 to 11 cycles with a sample-barcoded 5' primer and J-beta primers. In TCRdb, the 5' RACE reads were re-called with MiXCR into one record per CDR3 protein. The sample lists more than 500,000 distinct CDR3 sequences, over 25% seen once, with approximately 3.6% in the top ten. Whole-study findings and limits: The lack of PBMC sorting stopped any conclusive naive versus antigen-experienced comparison. Whereas aged donors had fewer naive CD4+ cells, long-lived donors had more of them and higher diversity. Diversity figures derived from one million T cells were judged to underestimate the true value. Age brought a roughly linear fall in TCR beta diversity measured per million T cells.

This clonotype was detected only a few times. Its antigen is unidentified. These data were also filed under a second study, of T cells of mothers and their children.

The source material was blood. The source of this sequence is a boy aged 2-15 years in good health. This rearrangement joins TRBV9 to TRBJ2-7; possible D gene TRBD2, 6 bases. CDR3 amino acids: CASSVGGVGYEQYF. Written as DNA, the CDR3 is TGTGCCAGCAGCGTAGGGGGGGTTGGTTACGAGCAGTACTTC. The whole variable domain, filled in from reference TRBV9 and TRBJ2-7, reads DSGVTQTPKHLITATGQRVTLRCSPRSGDLSVYWYQQSLDQGLQFLIQYYNGEERAKGNILERFSAQQFPDLHSELNLSSLELGDSALYFCASSVGGVGYEQYFGPGTRLTVT.